The 10 T cell receptor beta chains below all came from one sample that was sequenced in a study of cytomegalovirus exposure and HLA in healthy donors. Assay used: immunoSEQ multiplex PCR; TCRdb lists only in-frame clones, some missing. The sample contains roughly 150,000 clones, about nine tenths of which appear only once. The specimen sequenced was PBMCs. Receptors were obtained from a woman aged 18-35 years in good health and CMV-seropositive.

The rearrangement links TRBV9 to TRBJ2-6; 14 bases are shared with TRBD2. The trim removed 2 bases at V and 0 bases at J, leaving 16 bases unmatched. Germline lookup yields CDR1 SGDLS and CDR2 YYNGEE. CDR3 length equals 23 residues. The CDR3 DNA sequence: TGTGCCAGCAGCGTTAAGGGGAGGACTAGCGGGAGGACCTACGCCTCTGGGGCCAACGTCCTGACTTTC. This sequence encodes CASSVKGRTSGRTYASGANVLTF.

The chain links TRBV5-1 to TRBJ2-1; 10 nucleotides align to TRBD2. This CDR3 is 15 amino acids long. Germline values: CDR1 SGHRS, CDR2 YFSETQ. V lost 1 base and J lost 15; bases outside the gene matches: 13. Here the CDR3 reads CASSLSVGLADQGFF. CDR3 DNA sequence: TGCGCCAGCAGCTTGAGCGTCGGACTAGCGGATCAGGGGTTCTTC.

The sample holds a few counts of this clone. The chain combines TRBV5-1 with TRBJ2-5; 10 nucleotides match TRBD2. J was trimmed by 1 base and V by 7 bases; bases with no gene match: 7. This CDR3 region has 15 residues. CDR1 SGHRS and CDR2 YFSETQ come from the germline V gene. CDR3 in amino acids: CASGKAGGPQETQYF. The CDR3 nucleotides are TGCGCCAGCGGGAAAGCGGGAGGGCCCCAAGAGACCCAGTACTTC.

The chain joins TRBV4-1 to TRBJ2-1, with D perhaps matching TRBD1 (6 bases). Trimming cost V 4 bases and J 1 base, with 17 bases left between them. Germline CDR1 is MGHRA and CDR2 is YSYEKL. The CDR3 consists of 17 residues. The CDR3 nucleotides are TGCGCCAGCAGCCTAGAAGGTGCCGGACAGTCCTACAATGAGCAGTTCTTC. Encoded protein: CASSLEGAGQSYNEQFF.

The J gene is TRBJ1-5, the V gene TRBV5-6; D uncertain. Germline V CDR1 and CDR2: SGHDT, YYEEEE. The CDR3 spans 15 residues. V dropped 0 bases and J dropped 2 bases, with 9 bases sitting between them. The CDR3 loop reads CASSLAGIGNQPQHF. For the CDR3, the DNA is TGTGCCAGCAGCTTGGCGGGGATTGGCAATCAGCCCCAGCATTTT. Together with reference TRBV5-6 and TRBJ1-5, the CDR3 gives the full variable domain: DAGVTQSPTHLIKTRGQQVTLRCSPKSGHDTVSWYQQALGQGPQFIFQYYEEEERQRGNFPDRFSGHQFPNYSSELNVNALLLGDSALYLCASSLAGIGNQPQHFGDGTRLSIL.

This clone was counted a single time. This same CDR3 is encoded by further DNA sequences in the sample. This rearrangement joins TRBV5-1 to TRBJ2-7; 7 bases match TRBD2. The CDR3 length is 14 residues. The junction had 4 bases not matched to a gene; V was cut back by 2 bases and J by 2 bases. CDR1 and CDR2 from the germline V gene are SGHRS and YFSETQ. The chain's CDR3 is CASSFSSGAYEQYF. The CDR3 coding sequence is TGCGCCAGCAGCTTTTCTAGCGGTGCCTACGAGCAGTACTTC.

The J gene is TRBJ1-1, the V gene TRBV6-5; D not certain. Trimming took 0 bases from V and 2 from J, leaving 10 bases between them. Germline lookup yields CDR1 MNHEY and CDR2 SVGAGI. This CDR3 has 15 residues. The CDR3: CASSYSLARNTEAFF. DNA for the CDR3: TGTGCCAGCAGTTACTCGCTTGCCAGAAACACTGAAGCTTTCTTT.

The CDR3 loop is CAISESRGGPGANVLTF. The CDR3 DNA sequence: TGTGCCATCAGTGAGAGTAGGGGGGGGCCTGGGGCCAACGTCCTGACTTTC. The chain joins TRBV10-3 to TRBJ2-6, with D possibly being TRBD2 (7 bases). The V gene's germline CDR1 is ENHRY and CDR2 SYGVKD. V was cut by 2 bases and J by 2 bases, with 13 bases left in between. This CDR3 is 17 amino acids long.

The chain couples TRBV20-1 to TRBJ2-7; the D is unclear. Trimming stripped 3 bases from V and 3 bases from J, with 6 bases between. Germline V gene data show CDR1 as DFQATT and CDR2 as SNEGSKA (reference sequence). This CDR3 is 11 amino acids long. CDR3 bases: TGCAGTGCTAGTTCCCTCTACGAGCAGTACTTC. Amino acid sequence: CSASSLYEQYF.

V and J are TRBV10-1 and TRBJ2-7; a possible D gene is TRBD1 (6 bases). The V gene lost 2 bases and the J gene lost 2 bases, with 16 bases spanning the gap. The CDR3 is 16 amino acids. Per germline, CDR1 WNHNN and CDR2 SYGVQD (reference sequence). The CDR3 reads CASSEGVTGLAYEQYF. CDR3 nucleotide sequence: TGCGCCAGCAGTGAGGGGGTCACAGGGTTGGCCTACGAGCAGTACTTC.